This T cell receptor beta chain originates from a study of cytomegalovirus exposure and HLA in healthy donors. Study overall: Among approximately 390 genotyped donors, roughly 80% fell in the Caucasian-associated ancestry cluster. Whole-study results and caveats: Researchers catalogued approximately 170 TCR beta chains as cytomegalovirus-associated. In a later analysis, 15,000 to 20,000 TCR beta sequences were associated with HLA alleles at 0.05 false discovery rate.

Donors were ostensibly healthy at sampling, although undocumented immune exposures were probable. A note on this clone: Antigen specificity is unknown.

The PCR ran on 60 Vbeta and 13 Jbeta primers. TCRdb's table, derived via immunoSEQ multiplex PCR, lists solely in-frame clones and lacks some. The sample has 130,000 to 150,000 clones; 60% to 85% are singletons. V lost 5 bases to trimming and J lost 8 bases, with 9 bases between them. This CDR3 region has 11 residues. Germline CDR1 is SGHTA and CDR2 is FQGNSA. This clonotype was sampled from a man aged 35-49 years in good health and CMV-seropositive. This chain uses TRBV7-2 with TRBJ1-2; D is possibly TRBD1 (6 bases). The source material was PBMCs. The CDR3 loop is CASSNRVGYTF. The CDR3, as DNA: TGTGCCAGCAGCAACAGGGTCGGCTACACCTTC.